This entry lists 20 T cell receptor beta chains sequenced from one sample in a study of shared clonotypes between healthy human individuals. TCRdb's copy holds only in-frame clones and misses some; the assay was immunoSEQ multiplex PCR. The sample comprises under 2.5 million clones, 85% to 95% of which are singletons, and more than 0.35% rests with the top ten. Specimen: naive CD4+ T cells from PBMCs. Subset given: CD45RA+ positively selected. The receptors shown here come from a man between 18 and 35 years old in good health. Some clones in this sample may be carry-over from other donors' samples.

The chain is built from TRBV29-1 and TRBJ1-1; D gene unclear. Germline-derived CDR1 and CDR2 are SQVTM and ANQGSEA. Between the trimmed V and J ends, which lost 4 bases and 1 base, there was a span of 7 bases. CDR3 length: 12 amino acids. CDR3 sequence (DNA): TGCAGCGTTGCAGGCAAGAACACTGAAGCTTTCTTT. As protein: CSVAGKNTEAFF.

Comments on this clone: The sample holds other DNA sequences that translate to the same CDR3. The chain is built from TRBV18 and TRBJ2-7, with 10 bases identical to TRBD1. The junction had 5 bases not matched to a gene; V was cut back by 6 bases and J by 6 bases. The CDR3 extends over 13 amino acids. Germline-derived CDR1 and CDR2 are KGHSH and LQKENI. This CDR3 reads CASSPRTGGEQYF. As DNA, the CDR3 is TGTGCCAGCTCCCCCCGGACAGGGGGCGAGCAGTACTTC.

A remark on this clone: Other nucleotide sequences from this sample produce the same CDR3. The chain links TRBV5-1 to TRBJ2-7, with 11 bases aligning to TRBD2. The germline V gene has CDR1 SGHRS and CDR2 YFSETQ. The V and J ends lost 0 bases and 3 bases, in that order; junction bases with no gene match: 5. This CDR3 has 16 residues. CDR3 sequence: CASSLGLAGGVYEQYF. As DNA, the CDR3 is TGCGCCAGCAGCTTGGGTCTAGCGGGAGGTGTCTACGAGCAGTACTTC.

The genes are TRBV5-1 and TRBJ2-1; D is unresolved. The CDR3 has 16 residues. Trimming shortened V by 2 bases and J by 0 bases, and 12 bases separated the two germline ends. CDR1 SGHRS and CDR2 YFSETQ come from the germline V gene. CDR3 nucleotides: TGCGCCAGCAGCTTAGGCAGGAAGAGCTCCTACAATGAGCAGTTCTTC. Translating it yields CASSLGRKSSYNEQFF.

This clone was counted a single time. CDR3 protein: CASSSRQPNTEAFF. The CDR3 nucleotides are TGTGCCAGCAGTTCGCGACAGCCGAACACTGAAGCTTTCTTT. The J gene is TRBJ1-1, the V gene TRBV27; a weak D match, TRBD1 (5 bases). V was shortened by 4 bases and J by 1 base, with 10 bases between the two germline ends. The CDR3 has 14 amino acids. The germline CDR1 and CDR2 sequences are MNHEY and SMNVEV (reference sequence).

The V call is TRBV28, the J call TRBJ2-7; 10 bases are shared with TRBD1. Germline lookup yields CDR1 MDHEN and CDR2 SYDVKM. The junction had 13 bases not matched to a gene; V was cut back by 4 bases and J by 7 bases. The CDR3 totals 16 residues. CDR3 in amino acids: CASSSIGGTGDWEQYF. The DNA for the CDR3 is TGTGCCAGCAGTTCCATCGGCGGGACAGGGGATTGGGAGCAGTACTTC.

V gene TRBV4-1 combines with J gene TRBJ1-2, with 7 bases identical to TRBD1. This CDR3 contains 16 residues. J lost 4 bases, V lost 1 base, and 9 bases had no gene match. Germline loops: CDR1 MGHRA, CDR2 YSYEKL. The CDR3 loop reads CASSQVPGQLIYGYTF. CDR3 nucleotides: TGCGCCAGCAGCCAAGTTCCGGGACAGCTAATCTATGGCTACACCTTC.

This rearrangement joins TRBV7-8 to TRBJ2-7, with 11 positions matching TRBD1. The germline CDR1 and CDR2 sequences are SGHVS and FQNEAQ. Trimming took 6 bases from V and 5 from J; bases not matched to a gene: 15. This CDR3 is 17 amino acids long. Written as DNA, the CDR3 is TGTGCCAGCAGAGCCGATAGGTATTTGGGACAGGGGGACGAGCAGTACTTC. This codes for CASRADRYLGQGDEQYF.

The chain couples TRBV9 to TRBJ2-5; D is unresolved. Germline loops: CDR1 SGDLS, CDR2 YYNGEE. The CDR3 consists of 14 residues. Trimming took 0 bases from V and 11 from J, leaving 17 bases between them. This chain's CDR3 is CASSVVGDSRRQYF. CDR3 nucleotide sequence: TGTGCCAGCAGCGTAGTAGGAGACTCACGACGGCAGTACTTC. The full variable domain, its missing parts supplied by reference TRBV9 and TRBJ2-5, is DSGVTQTPKHLITATGQRVTLRCSPRSGDLSVYWYQQSLDQGLQFLIQYYNGEERAKGNILERFSAQQFPDLHSELNLSSLELGDSALYFCASSVVGDSRRQYFGPGTRLLVL.

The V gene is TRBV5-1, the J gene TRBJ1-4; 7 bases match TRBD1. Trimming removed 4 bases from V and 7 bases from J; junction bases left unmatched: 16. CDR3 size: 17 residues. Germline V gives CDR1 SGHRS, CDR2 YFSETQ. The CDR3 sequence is CASSLMAVDRVGEKLFF. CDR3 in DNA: TGCGCCAGCAGCCTAATGGCTGTAGACAGGGTGGGTGAAAAACTGTTTTTT. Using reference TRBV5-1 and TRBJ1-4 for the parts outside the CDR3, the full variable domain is KAGVTQTPRYLIKTRGQQVTLSCSPISGHRSVSWYQQTPGQGLQFLFEYFSETQRNKGNFPGRFSGRQFSNSRSEMNVSTLELGDSALYLCASSLMAVDRVGEKLFFGSGTQLSVL.

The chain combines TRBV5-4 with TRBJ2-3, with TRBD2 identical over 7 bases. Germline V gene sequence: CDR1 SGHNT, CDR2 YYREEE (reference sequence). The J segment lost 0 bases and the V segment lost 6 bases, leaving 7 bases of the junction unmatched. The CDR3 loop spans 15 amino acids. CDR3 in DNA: TGTGCCAGCACCAGTCAGCGGGACAGCACAGATACGCAGTATTTT. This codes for CASTSQRDSTDTQYF.

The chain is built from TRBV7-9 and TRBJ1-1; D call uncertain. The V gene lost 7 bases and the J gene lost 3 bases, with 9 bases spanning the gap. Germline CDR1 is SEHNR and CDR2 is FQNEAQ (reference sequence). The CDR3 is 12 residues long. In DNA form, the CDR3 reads TGTGCCAGCAACCTCCTCGACACTGAAGCTTTCTTT. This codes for CASNLLDTEAFF.

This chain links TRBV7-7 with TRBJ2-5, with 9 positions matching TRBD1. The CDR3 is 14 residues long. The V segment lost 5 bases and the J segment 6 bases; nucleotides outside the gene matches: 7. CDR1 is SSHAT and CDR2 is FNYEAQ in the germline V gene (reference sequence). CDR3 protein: CASSTSGTGQTQYF. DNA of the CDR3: TGTGCCAGCAGCACGTCCGGGACAGGGCAGACCCAGTACTTC.

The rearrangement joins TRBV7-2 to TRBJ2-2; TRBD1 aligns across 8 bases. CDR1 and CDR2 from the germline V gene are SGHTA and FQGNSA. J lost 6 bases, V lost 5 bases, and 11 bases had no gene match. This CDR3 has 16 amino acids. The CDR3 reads CASSPNMQGAAGELFF. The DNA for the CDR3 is TGTGCCAGCAGCCCAAATATGCAGGGGGCGGCCGGGGAGCTGTTTTTT.

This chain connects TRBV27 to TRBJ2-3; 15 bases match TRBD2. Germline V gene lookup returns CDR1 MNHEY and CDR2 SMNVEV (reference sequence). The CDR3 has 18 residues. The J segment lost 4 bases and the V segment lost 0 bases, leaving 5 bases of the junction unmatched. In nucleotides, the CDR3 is TGTGCCAGCAGTTTATCCCCGGGACTAGCGGGAGGACCAGATACGCAGTATTTT. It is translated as CASSLSPGLAGGPDTQYF.

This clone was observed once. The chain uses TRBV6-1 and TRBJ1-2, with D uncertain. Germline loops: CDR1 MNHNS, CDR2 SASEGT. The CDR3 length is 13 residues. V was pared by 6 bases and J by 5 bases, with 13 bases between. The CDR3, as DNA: TGTGCCAGCAGGATCGTCTCCGATTATGGCTACACCTTC. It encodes CASRIVSDYGYTF.

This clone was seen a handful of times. CDR3: CASRTGTRKAGELFF. The CDR3 DNA reads as TGCGCCAGCAGGACCGGGACTAGAAAGGCCGGGGAGCTGTTTTTT. This chain uses TRBV5-1 with TRBJ2-2; 8 bases map to TRBD2. This CDR3 is built from 15 residues. The germline CDR1 and CDR2 sequences are SGHRS and YFSETQ. The V and J ends lost 5 bases and 6 bases, in that order; junction bases with no gene match: 9.

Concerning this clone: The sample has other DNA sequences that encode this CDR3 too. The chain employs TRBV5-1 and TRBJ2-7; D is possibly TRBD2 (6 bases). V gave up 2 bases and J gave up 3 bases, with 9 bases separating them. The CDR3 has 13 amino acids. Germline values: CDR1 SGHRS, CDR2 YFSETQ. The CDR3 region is CASSFPRGYEQYF. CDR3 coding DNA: TGCGCCAGCAGCTTTCCGCGGGGCTACGAGCAGTACTTC.

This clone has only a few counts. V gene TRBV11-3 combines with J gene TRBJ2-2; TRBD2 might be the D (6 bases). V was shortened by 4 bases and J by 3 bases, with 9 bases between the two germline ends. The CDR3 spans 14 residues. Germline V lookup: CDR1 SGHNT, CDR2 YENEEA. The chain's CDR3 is CASSSTGDTGELFF. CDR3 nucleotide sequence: TGTGCCAGCAGCTCTACGGGGGACACCGGGGAGCTGTTTTTT. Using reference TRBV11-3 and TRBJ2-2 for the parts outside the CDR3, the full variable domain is EAGVVQSPRYKIIEKKQPVAFWCNPISGHNTLYWYLQNLGQGPELLIRYENEEAVDDSQLPKDRFSAERLKGVDSTLKIQPAELGDSAVYLCASSSTGDTGELFFGEGSRLTVL.

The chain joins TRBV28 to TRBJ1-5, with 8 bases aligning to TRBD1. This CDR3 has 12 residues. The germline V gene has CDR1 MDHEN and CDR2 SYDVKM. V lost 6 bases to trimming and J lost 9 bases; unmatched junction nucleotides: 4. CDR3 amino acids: CASRPGTGPQHF. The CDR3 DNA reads TGTGCCAGCAGACCGGGGACAGGGCCCCAGCATTTT.